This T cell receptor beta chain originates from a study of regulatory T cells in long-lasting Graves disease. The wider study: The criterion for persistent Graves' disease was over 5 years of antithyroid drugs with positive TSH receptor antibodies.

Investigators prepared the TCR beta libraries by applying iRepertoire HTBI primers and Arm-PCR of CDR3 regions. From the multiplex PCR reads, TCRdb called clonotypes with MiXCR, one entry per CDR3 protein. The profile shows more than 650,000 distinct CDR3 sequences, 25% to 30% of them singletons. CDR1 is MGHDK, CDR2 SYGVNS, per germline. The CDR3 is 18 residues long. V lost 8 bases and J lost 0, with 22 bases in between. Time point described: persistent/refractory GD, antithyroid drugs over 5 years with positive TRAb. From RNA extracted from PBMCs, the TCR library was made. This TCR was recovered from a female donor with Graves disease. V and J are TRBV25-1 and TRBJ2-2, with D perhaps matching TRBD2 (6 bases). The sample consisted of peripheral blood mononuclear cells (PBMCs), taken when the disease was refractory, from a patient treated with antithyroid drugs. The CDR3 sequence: CASLSKGSASANTGELFF. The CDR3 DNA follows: TGTGCCAGCCTGAGCAAAGGGTCTGCTAGCGCGAACACCGGGGAGCTGTTTTTT.